Each of the 6 T cell receptor beta chains below was sequenced from the same sample in a study of T-cell memory formation after mild COVID-19. In TCRdb, the 5' RACE reads were re-called with MiXCR into one record per CDR3 protein. The table records around 510,000 distinct CDR3 sequences, less than 25% of them present only once. Input material: PBMCs or a T cell subset sorted from them (not recorded which). The receptors were sampled from an adult woman who had mild COVID-19 (a few samples of this study predate the infection). Cell type and time point are not known.

This chain joins TRBV19 and TRBJ2-3; the match to TRBD2 covers 8 bases. The CDR3 is 14 residues long. Germline V gene data show CDR1 as LNHDA and CDR2 as SQIVND (reference sequence). J lost 2 bases, V lost 5 bases, and 3 bases had no gene match. CDR3 amino acids: CASSVGLATDTQYF. The CDR3 DNA reads as TGTGCCAGTAGTGTTGGACTAGCCACAGATACGCAGTATTTT.

The chain is built from TRBV7-9 and TRBJ1-1; D gene ambiguous. CDR1 SEHNR and CDR2 FQNEAQ come from the germline V gene (reference sequence). V lost 5 bases and J 1 base, leaving 11 bases between the germline ends. There are 14 residues in the CDR3. In nucleotides, the CDR3 is TGTGCCAGCAGCAGCATCATGGGGAACACTGAAGCTTTCTTT. Amino acid sequence: CASSSIMGNTEAFF.

This chain links TRBV5-1 with TRBJ2-7, with 10 bases lining up with TRBD1. V lost 3 bases, J lost 7 bases, and 7 bases stayed unmatched. The CDR3 spans 14 residues. CDR1 is SGHRS, CDR2 YFSETQ, per germline. CDR3 sequence reads: CASSSGQGGREQYF. CDR3 nucleotides: TGCGCCAGCAGCTCCGGACAGGGGGGACGTGAGCAGTACTTC.

This clonotype was counted a few times. The rearrangement uses TRBV29-1 and TRBJ2-7, with 10 nucleotides matching TRBD2. The CDR3 runs 14 residues. Losses at the gene ends were 7 bases for V and 0 bases for J; bases not matched to a gene: 6. CDR1 is SQVTM, CDR2 ANQGSEA, per germline. CDR3 bases: TGCAGCGGAACTAGCGGGATTAACTCCTACGAGCAGTACTTC. This codes for CSGTSGINSYEQYF.

This chain uses TRBV7-9 with TRBJ1-1; maybe TRBD1 (6 bases). Germline CDR1 is SEHNR and CDR2 is FQNEAQ (reference sequence). The CDR3 spans 14 residues. The germline V and J ends were trimmed by 5 bases and 5 bases, with 15 bases remaining between them. The CDR3 reads CASSAVGGGTEAFF. The CDR3 nucleotides are TGTGCCAGCAGCGCAGTAGGGGGAGGAACTGAAGCTTTCTTT.

This clonotype was seen a handful of times. The V and J genes are TRBV7-3 and TRBJ2-1, with 12 bases lining up with TRBD2. V was clipped by 4 bases and J by 9 bases; unmatched bases: 10. Germline CDR1 SGHTA, CDR2 FQGTGA. The length of the CDR3 is 16 residues. The CDR3 protein is CASSSYLAGGQVEQFF. The CDR3 DNA follows: TGTGCCAGCAGCTCATACCTAGCGGGAGGGCAAGTTGAGCAGTTCTTC.